Here is one T cell receptor beta chain with its context. TCRdb keeps only in-frame clones here, not all; method: immunoSEQ multiplex PCR. Among around 90,000 clones listed, about 93% were seen once. These data originate in a study of technical replicates of blood from a few donors. This sequence was found in a human donor in good health. The specimen was T cells isolated from PBMCs.

Here the CDR3 reads CASSNTSGGSYEQYF. The CDR3, as DNA: TGTGCCAGCAGCAACACTAGCGGGGGATCCTACGAGCAGTACTTC. The rearrangement uses TRBV7-6 and TRBJ2-7; 11 bases are a match to TRBD2. This CDR3 is built from 15 residues. Looked up from germline, CDR1 is SGHVS and CDR2 is FNYEAQ. Trimming at V came to 5 bases and at J to 1 base, leaving 4 bases not matched to a gene.